The 6 T cell receptor beta chains given below trace back to one sample, sequenced in a study of metastatic and nonmetastatic thyroid tumors. Among the patients, none had received any treatment before thyroid surgery. Using MiXCR, TCRdb reanalyzed the PCR reads. The table records roughly 58,000 clones, 4% to 4.5% of them present only once. The specimen sequenced was blood. The receptors were gathered from a female donor with papillary thyroid cancer or a benign thyroid nodule (not recorded which). Some clones in this sample may be carry-over from other donors' samples.

The sample holds many counts of this clone. The chain links TRBV7-2 to TRBJ2-1, with D tentatively TRBD2 (6 bases). From germline, CDR1 is SGHTA and CDR2 FQGNSA. The CDR3 extends over 14 amino acids. The germline V and J ends were trimmed by 5 bases and 1 base, with 9 bases remaining between them. Written as DNA, the CDR3 is TGTGCCAGCAGCCCTAGCGATTCCTACAATGAGCAGTTCTTC. This translates into CASSPSDSYNEQFF.

Of note for this clone: A much larger clonotype is one base distant, so this may be a read error. The CDR3 sequence is CASSPVTGPPTDTQYF. CDR3 nucleotides: TGTGCCAGCTCACCAGTAACGGGTCCTCCCACAGATACGCAGTATTTT. This chain joins TRBV18 and TRBJ2-3; D gene uncertain. The V gene lost 2 bases and the J gene lost 2 bases, with 14 bases spanning the gap. CDR3 size: 16 residues. The germline gives CDR1 KGHSH, CDR2 LQKENI.

This clone came up a few times. This chain uses TRBV5-5 with TRBJ1-2, with 7 nucleotides matching TRBD1. The CDR3 spans 14 residues. Germline CDR1 is SGHKS and CDR2 is YYEKEE (reference sequence). V shed 4 bases and J 4 bases; nucleotides not matched to a gene: 7. The CDR3 nucleotides read TGTGCCAGCAGCCTTTTCGGGACAGTCTATGGCTACACCTTC. Translated: CASSLFGTVYGYTF.

Ten or more counts support this clone. The gene calls are TRBV7-9 and TRBJ1-5, with D unresolved. This CDR3 region has 13 residues. Looked up from germline, CDR1 is SEHNR and CDR2 is FQNEAQ (reference sequence). Deletions cut 1 base from V and 7 bases from J, with 8 bases between. In DNA, the CDR3 is TGTGCCAGCAGCTTAGGGGGAGGACAGCCCCAGCATTTT. Protein sequence: CASSLGGGQPQHF.

The chain links TRBV11-2 to TRBJ2-7; TRBD2 might be the D (5 bases). Germline V CDR1 and CDR2: SGHAT, FQNNGV. Trimming removed 5 bases from V and 7 bases from J, with 21 bases in between. The CDR3 covers 15 residues. This chain's CDR3 is CASSGRGLAPLEQYF. CDR3 sequence (DNA): TGTGCCAGCAGCGGACGGGGTCTAGCCCCGCTGGAGCAGTACTTC.

This clone was picked up many times. The chain is built from TRBV6-5 and TRBJ1-1, with unresolved D. V was shortened by 2 bases and J by 0 bases, with 7 bases between the two germline ends. The CDR3 has 14 residues. CDR1 is MNHEY and CDR2 is SVGAGI in the germline V gene. CDR3 DNA sequence: TGTGCCAGCAGTTACGTAGGGATGAACACTGAAGCTTTCTTT. This sequence encodes CASSYVGMNTEAFF.